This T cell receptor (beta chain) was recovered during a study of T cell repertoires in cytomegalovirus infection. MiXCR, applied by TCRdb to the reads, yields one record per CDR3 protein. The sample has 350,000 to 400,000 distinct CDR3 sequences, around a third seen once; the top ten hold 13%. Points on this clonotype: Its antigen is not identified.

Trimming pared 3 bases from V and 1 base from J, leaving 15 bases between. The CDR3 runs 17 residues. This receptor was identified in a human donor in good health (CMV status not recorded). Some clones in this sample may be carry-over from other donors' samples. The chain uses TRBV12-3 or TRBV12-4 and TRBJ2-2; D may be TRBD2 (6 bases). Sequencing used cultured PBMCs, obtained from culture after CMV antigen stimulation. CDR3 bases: TGTGCCAGCAGTTTGTTTTTAGCGGAAAGGAACACCGGGGAGCTGTTTTTT. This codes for CASSLFLAERNTGELFF.